One and the same sample provided the 32 T cell receptor beta chains below, sequenced in a study of blood T cell repertoires in COVID-19. Produced via immunoSEQ multiplex PCR; TCRdb's table is partial and in-frame only. The sample comprises about 210,000 clones, 88% of which are singletons, and around 1.6% rests with the top ten. What was sequenced was peripheral blood. Source of these receptors: a man between 65 and 80 years old with acute or convalescent COVID-19.

The chain is built from TRBV19 and TRBJ2-5; 13 positions agree with TRBD2. V was pared by 4 bases and J by 5 bases, with 4 bases of the junction left unmatched. The germline V gene encodes CDR1 LNHDA and CDR2 SQIVND (reference sequence). The CDR3 has 15 amino acids. The CDR3 protein is CASSKGLAGSETQYF. The DNA of the CDR3 is TGTGCCAGTAGTAAGGGACTAGCGGGATCGGAGACCCAGTACTTC.

As DNA, the CDR3 is TGCGCCAGCAGCCCTCCGGGGGGTTCTGGGGCCAACGTCCTGACTTTC. This gives the protein CASSPPGGSGANVLTF. V and J are TRBV5-1 and TRBJ2-6; 7 nucleotides align to TRBD2. This CDR3 contains 16 residues. Germline CDR1 reads SGHRS; CDR2 reads YFSETQ. Trimming cost V 4 bases and J 1 base; bases outside gene matches: 5.

The chain joins TRBV5-1 to TRBJ2-7; 8 bases agree with TRBD2. The CDR3 length is 15 residues. Germline trimming cut 5 bases from V and 2 bases from J; bases unmatched to any gene: 9. Germline assignment: CDR1 SGHRS and CDR2 YFSETQ. The CDR3 loop is CASRRTREAPYEQYF. As DNA, the CDR3 is TGCGCCAGCAGGCGGACGCGGGAGGCTCCCTACGAGCAGTACTTC.

This chain uses TRBV5-4 with TRBJ1-2, with D maybe TRBD1 (6 bases). Germline assignment: CDR1 SGHNT and CDR2 YYREEE (reference sequence). V lost 4 bases, J lost 7 bases, and 14 bases lay in between. This CDR3 spans 13 amino acids. The DNA of the CDR3 is TGTGCCAGCAGCATAGGGACAACTCTTGGCTACACCTTC. Residues: CASSIGTTLGYTF. The entire variable domain, with the rest obtained from reference TRBV5-4 and TRBJ1-2, is as follows: ETGVTQSPTHLIKTRGQQVTLRCSSQSGHNTVSWYQQALGQGPQFIFQYYREEENGRGNFPPRFSGLQFPNYSSELNVNALELDDSALYLCASSIGTTLGYTFGSGTRLTVV.

The DNA for the CDR3 is TGCAGTGCCCACTATAAAAATACGCAGTATTTT. The encoded protein is CSAHYKNTQYF. The chain is built from TRBV20-1 and TRBJ2-3; no definite D call. CDR3 length: 11 amino acids. Germline V gene data show CDR1 as DFQATT and CDR2 as SNEGSKA (reference sequence). The V end was cut by 6 bases, the J end by 7 bases, with 11 bases between.

On this clone: The sample has other DNA sequences that encode this CDR3 too. This rearrangement joins TRBV30 to TRBJ2-2; possibly TRBD2 for D (5 bases). The germline V gene encodes CDR1 GTSNPN and CDR2 SVGIG (reference sequence). Trimming removed 3 bases at V and 9 bases at J, with 8 bases between. The CDR3 extends over 11 amino acids. CDR3 in amino acids: CAWSPTRELFF. CDR3 DNA: TGTGCCTGGAGCCCGACTAGGGAGCTGTTTTTT.

This clone was counted a single time. The V call is TRBV22-1, the J call TRBJ1-4; the D call of TRBD1 is as the table states it, not checked on the DNA. TRBV22-1 is assigned pseudogene status. This CDR3 is 17 amino acids long. The CDR3 loop reads CPGSAQVGVLGNEKLFF. The CDR3 DNA is TGTCCTGGGAGCGCACAAGTAGGGGTTCTGGGTAATGAAAAACTGTTTTTT.

The gene calls are TRBV27 and TRBJ2-2; possible D gene TRBD1, 6 bases. This CDR3 spans 16 amino acids. Germline V gene data show CDR1 as MNHEY and CDR2 as SMNVEV (reference sequence). V gave up 0 bases and J gave up 0 bases, with 8 bases separating them. The CDR3 region is CASSLSGTSNTGELFF. The CDR3 DNA follows: TGTGCCAGCAGTTTATCCGGGACATCGAACACCGGGGAGCTGTTTTTT.

The V and J genes are TRBV19 and TRBJ2-5, with 8 bases that match TRBD2. V lost 6 bases and J lost 2; bases outside the gene matches: 2. Per the germline V gene, CDR1 is LNHDA and CDR2 is SQIVND (reference sequence). This CDR3 is 13 amino acids long. CDR3 nucleotides: TGTGCCAGTAGACCGGGGGGGCAAGAGACCCAGTACTTC. Translated: CASRPGGQETQYF. Complete variable domain (other parts from reference TRBV19 and TRBJ2-5): DGGITQSPKYLFRKEGQNVTLSCEQNLNHDAMYWYRQDPGQGLRLIYYSQIVNDFQKGDIAEGYSVSREKKESFPLTVTSAQKNPTAFYLCASRPGGQETQYFGPGTRLLVL.

This rearrangement joins TRBV11-2 to TRBJ2-1, with unresolved D. V was shortened by 3 bases and J by 6 bases, with 9 bases between the two germline ends. The CDR3 runs to 13 residues. Germline loops: CDR1 SGHAT, CDR2 FQNNGV. CDR3 region: CASSFTRGNEQFF. CDR3 sequence (DNA): TGTGCCAGCAGCTTTACTCGTGGCAATGAGCAGTTCTTC.

The chain couples TRBV4-2 to TRBJ2-1, with TRBD2 matching 11 bases. The CDR3 contains 14 residues. Losses at the gene ends were 3 bases for V and 10 bases for J; bases not matched to a gene: 5. In germline, CDR1 is LGHNA, CDR2 YNFKEQ. CDR3 nucleotides: TGTGCCAGCAGCCATGGGACTAGCGGAACAGAGCAGTTCTTC. Its protein is CASSHGTSGTEQFF.

The chain employs TRBV7-3 and TRBJ2-3; 10 bases match TRBD2. In germline, CDR1 is SGHTA, CDR2 FQGTGA. V trimming: 3 bases; J trimming: 5 bases; junction bases outside the gene matches: 8. The CDR3 spans 16 residues. In nucleotides, the CDR3 is TGTGCCAGCAGCTTTGGTATAGCGGGAGGAATAGATACGCAGTATTTT. Amino acid sequence: CASSFGIAGGIDTQYF.

This clone came up once. The chain employs TRBV28 and TRBJ2-3, with 7 nucleotides matching TRBD2. CDR1 is MDHEN, CDR2 SYDVKM, per germline. The junction had 12 bases not matched to a gene; V was cut back by 4 bases and J by 5 bases. The CDR3 runs 16 residues. The CDR3 sequence: CASSSQRDRLGDTQYF. The CDR3 DNA sequence: TGTGCCAGCAGTTCCCAGCGGGATCGATTAGGAGATACGCAGTATTTT.

J is TRBJ2-7 and V is TRBV9, with 9 bases fitting TRBD1. Trimming cost V 3 bases and J 0 bases; bases outside gene matches: 4. The CDR3 loop spans 15 amino acids. Looked up from germline, CDR1 is SGDLS and CDR2 is YYNGEE. In DNA form, the CDR3 reads TGTGCCAGCAGCGCCGGACAGGGGAGCTCCTACGAGCAGTACTTC. As protein: CASSAGQGSSYEQYF. Variable domain in full (rest from reference TRBV9 and TRBJ2-7): DSGVTQTPKHLITATGQRVTLRCSPRSGDLSVYWYQQSLDQGLQFLIQYYNGEERAKGNILERFSAQQFPDLHSELNLSSLELGDSALYFCASSAGQGSSYEQYFGPGTRLTVT.

This clone was seen ten or more times. The chain employs TRBV5-1 and TRBJ1-1; 9 bases are shared with TRBD1. V dropped 4 bases and J dropped 4; count of bases not matched to a gene: 8. The CDR3 extends over 15 amino acids. Germline V gene lookup returns CDR1 SGHRS and CDR2 YFSETQ. The CDR3 protein is CASSPGQGTSTEAFF. In DNA form, the CDR3 reads TGCGCCAGCAGCCCTGGACAGGGGACGAGCACTGAAGCTTTCTTT.

This chain uses TRBV5-1 with TRBJ1-1; 8 positions agree with TRBD1. The V segment lost 3 bases and the J segment 7 bases; nucleotides outside the gene matches: 11. In germline, CDR1 is SGHRS, CDR2 YFSETQ. The CDR3 sequence is 15 residues long. This CDR3 is CASSSTIDRGNEAFF. The DNA of the CDR3 is TGCGCCAGCAGCTCCACAATCGACAGGGGAAATGAAGCTTTCTTT.

The chain links TRBV4-2 to TRBJ2-3, with 9 positions matching TRBD2. The V segment lost 4 bases and the J segment 3 bases; nucleotides outside the gene matches: 8. There are 16 residues in the CDR3. Germline CDR1 and CDR2: LGHNA and YNFKEQ. As DNA, the CDR3 is TGTGCCAGCAGCCCCGCCGGAGGACTAGCGACAGATACGCAGTATTTT. This translates into CASSPAGGLATDTQYF.

V usage is TRBV28 and J usage is TRBJ2-1; TRBD2 aligns across 14 bases. The V gene end was trimmed by 4 bases and the J gene end by 4 bases; junction bases not matched to a gene: 9. Germline values: CDR1 MDHEN, CDR2 SYDVKM. This CDR3 has 18 amino acids. CDR3 nucleotides: TGTGCCAGCAGTTCCTTACGACTAGCGGGAGGGCTATACAATGAGCAGTTCTTC. It translates to CASSSLRLAGGLYNEQFF.

This sequence joins TRBV2 and TRBJ1-6, with TRBD1 matching over 8 bases. Germline V CDR1 and CDR2: SNHLY, FYNNEI. J was trimmed by 5 bases and V by 5 bases; bases with no gene match: 5. The CDR3 spans 15 residues. CDR3 residues: CASSYDRGHNSPLHF. CDR3 bases: TGTGCCAGCAGTTATGACAGGGGCCATAATTCACCCCTCCACTTT. Full variable domain (missing parts from reference TRBV2 and TRBJ1-6): EPEVTQTPSHQVTQMGQEVILRCVPISNHLYFYWYRQILGQKVEFLVSFYNNEISEKSEIFDDQFSVERPDGSNFTLKIRSTKLEDSAMYFCASSYDRGHNSPLHFGNGTRLTVT.

At least ten counts were recorded for this clone. The chain uses TRBV6-6 and TRBJ1-1; D unclear. V lost 0 bases and J lost 4, with 9 bases in between. CDR1 and CDR2 (germline): MNHNY, SVGAGI (reference sequence). The CDR3 has 14 amino acids. For the CDR3, the DNA is TGTGCCAGCAGTTACTCAGGCCCGGGCACTGAAGCTTTCTTT. It specifies CASSYSGPGTEAFF.

This sequence joins TRBV12-3 or TRBV12-4 and TRBJ1-2, with 7 bases that match TRBD1. There are 13 residues in the CDR3. V trimming: 5 bases; J trimming: 7 bases; junction bases outside the gene matches: 7. This CDR3 reads CASSPGQAFGYTF. In nucleotides, the CDR3 is TGTGCCAGCAGTCCCGGACAGGCTTTTGGCTACACCTTC.

This clone was recorded once. The rearrangement uses TRBV3-1 (or the pseudogene TRBV3-2) and TRBJ1-1; TRBD1 agrees at 9 bases. The V segment lost 2 bases and the J segment 0 bases; nucleotides outside the gene matches: 4. Germline V gene data show CDR1 as LGHDT and CDR2 as YNNKEL (reference sequence). The CDR3 has 16 residues. The CDR3 loop is CASSQPTGGLNTEAFF. DNA of the CDR3: TGTGCCAGCAGCCAACCGACAGGGGGGCTGAACACTGAAGCTTTCTTT.

The chain couples TRBV9 to TRBJ1-6, with 7 bases that match TRBD1. Germline assignment: CDR1 SGDLS and CDR2 YYNGEE. After removal of 4 bases from V and 5 bases from J, the junction contained 6 bases not matched to a gene. CDR3 length: 15 residues. The DNA for the CDR3 is TGTGCCAGCAGCCCCCGGGACAGCAATAATTCACCCCTCCACTTT. As protein: CASSPRDSNNSPLHF. The variable domain in full, completed from reference TRBV9 and TRBJ1-6, reads DSGVTQTPKHLITATGQRVTLRCSPRSGDLSVYWYQQSLDQGLQFLIQYYNGEERAKGNILERFSAQQFPDLHSELNLSSLELGDSALYFCASSPRDSNNSPLHFGNGTRLTVT.

This chain connects TRBV28 to TRBJ2-1, with no clear D. V was trimmed by 6 bases and J by 16 bases, leaving 28 bases between them. This CDR3 has 15 residues. CDR1 is MDHEN, CDR2 SYDVKM, per germline. CDR3 sequence: CASSDPRGDTEGGFF. In DNA form, the CDR3 reads TGTGCCAGCAGCGACCCCCGCGGAGATACCGAAGGTGGCTTCTTC.

J is TRBJ2-1 and V is TRBV19; 8 bases align to TRBD2. The CDR3 loop spans 16 amino acids. Germline V gene lookup returns CDR1 LNHDA and CDR2 SQIVND (reference sequence). V dropped 10 bases and J dropped 2; count of bases not matched to a gene: 13. Here the CDR3 reads CATKRDLAGTYNEQFF. CDR3 sequence (DNA): TGTGCCACCAAAAGAGATCTAGCGGGTACCTACAATGAGCAGTTCTTC.

This sequence joins TRBV28 and TRBJ2-7; 8 positions agree with TRBD2. The CDR3 consists of 12 residues. Germline assignment: CDR1 MDHEN and CDR2 SYDVKM. J was trimmed by 5 bases and V by 7 bases; bases with no gene match: 4. CDR3 amino acids: CASTTSAHEQYF. CDR3 sequence (DNA): TGTGCCAGCACGACTAGCGCCCACGAGCAGTACTTC. Supplemented by reference TRBV28 and TRBJ2-7, the full variable domain reads DVKVTQSSRYLVKRTGEKVFLECVQDMDHENMFWYRQDPGLGLRLIYFSYDVKMKEKGDIPEGYSVSREKKERFSLILESASTNQTSMYLCASTTSAHEQYFGPGTRLTVT.

This clone was detected a few times. The V and J genes are TRBV19 and TRBJ2-1; 8 bases match TRBD2. Per the germline V gene, CDR1 is LNHDA and CDR2 is SQIVND (reference sequence). This CDR3 has 18 residues. V lost 5 bases and J lost 0; bases outside the gene matches: 12. In nucleotides, the CDR3 is TGTGCCAGTAGTCCCTTCACCCACAGCGGGAGCTCCTACAATGAGCAGTTCTTC. Residues: CASSPFTHSGSSYNEQFF.

Turning to this clone: The sample carries other DNA sequences with the same CDR3. The chain uses TRBV2 and TRBJ1-2; D gene uncertain. V was shortened by 3 bases and J by 2 bases, with 7 bases between the two germline ends. Per germline, CDR1 SNHLY and CDR2 FYNNEI. CDR3 length: 13 amino acids. The CDR3 DNA follows: TGTGCCAGCAGTGAGAAACTAAACTATGGCTACACCTTC. Protein product: CASSEKLNYGYTF.

The rearrangement links TRBV18 to TRBJ2-4, with D tentatively TRBD1 (5 bases). The germline gives CDR1 KGHSH, CDR2 LQKENI. V dropped 3 bases and J dropped 0 bases, with 12 bases sitting between them. The CDR3 sequence is 16 residues long. Here the CDR3 reads CASSPTPGLAKNIQYF. CDR3 bases: TGTGCCAGCTCACCCACTCCAGGGTTAGCCAAAAACATTCAGTACTTC. The entire variable domain, with the rest obtained from reference TRBV18 and TRBJ2-4, is as follows: NAGVMQNPRHLVRRRGQEARLRCSPMKGHSHVYWYRQLPEEGLKFMVYLQKENIIDESGMPKERFSAEFPKEGPSILRIQQVVRGDSAAYFCASSPTPGLAKNIQYFGAGTRLSVL.

This clone appeared a few times. The J gene is TRBJ1-2, the V gene TRBV19; D gene unclear. The CDR3 loop spans 15 amino acids. Germline values: CDR1 LNHDA, CDR2 SQIVND (reference sequence). V gave up 0 bases and J gave up 1 base, with 9 bases separating them. The CDR3: CASSIDLRDNYGYTF. The CDR3 coding sequence is TGTGCCAGTAGTATAGATCTACGGGATAACTATGGCTACACCTTC.

The sample holds one count of this clone. The V and J genes are TRBV4-1 and TRBJ1-4, with D tentatively TRBD1 (6 bases). The V and J ends lost 1 base and 7 bases respectively, with 13 bases between them. The germline V gene encodes CDR1 MGHRA and CDR2 YSYEKL. CDR3 length: 15 amino acids. CDR3 in amino acids: CASSQVGQSGEKLFF. CDR3 DNA sequence: TGCGCCAGCAGCCAAGTAGGACAGTCGGGTGAAAAACTGTTTTTT.

The chain has TRBV9 and TRBJ2-7, with TRBD2 identical over 7 bases. The CDR3 totals 14 residues. The germline V gene has CDR1 SGDLS and CDR2 YYNGEE. V shed 4 bases and J 7 bases; nucleotides not matched to a gene: 11. The CDR3 sequence is CASSRTSGMGEQYF. The DNA of the CDR3 is TGTGCCAGCAGCCGGACTAGTGGAATGGGAGAGCAGTACTTC.